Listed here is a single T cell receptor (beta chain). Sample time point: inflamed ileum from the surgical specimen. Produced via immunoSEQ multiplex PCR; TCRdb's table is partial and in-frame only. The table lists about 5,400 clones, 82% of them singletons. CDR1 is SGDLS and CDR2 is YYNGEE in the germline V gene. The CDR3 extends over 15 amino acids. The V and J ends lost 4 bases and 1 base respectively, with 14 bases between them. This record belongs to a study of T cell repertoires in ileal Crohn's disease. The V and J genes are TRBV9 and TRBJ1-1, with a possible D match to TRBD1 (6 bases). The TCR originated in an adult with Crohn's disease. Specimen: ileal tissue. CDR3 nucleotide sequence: TGTGCCAGCAGCCCGCGACAGGAGCGGAACACTGAAGCTTTCTTT. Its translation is CASSPRQERNTEAFF.